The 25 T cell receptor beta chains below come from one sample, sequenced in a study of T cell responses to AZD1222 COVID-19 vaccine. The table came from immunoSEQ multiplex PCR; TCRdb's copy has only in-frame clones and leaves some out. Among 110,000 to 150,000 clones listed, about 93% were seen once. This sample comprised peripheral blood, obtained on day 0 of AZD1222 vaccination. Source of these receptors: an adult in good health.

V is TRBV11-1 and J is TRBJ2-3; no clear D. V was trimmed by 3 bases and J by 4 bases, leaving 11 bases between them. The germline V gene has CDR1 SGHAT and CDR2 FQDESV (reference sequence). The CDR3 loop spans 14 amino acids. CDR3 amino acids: CASSFRTSADTQYF. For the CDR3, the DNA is TGTGCCAGCAGCTTTAGGACGTCCGCAGATACGCAGTATTTT.

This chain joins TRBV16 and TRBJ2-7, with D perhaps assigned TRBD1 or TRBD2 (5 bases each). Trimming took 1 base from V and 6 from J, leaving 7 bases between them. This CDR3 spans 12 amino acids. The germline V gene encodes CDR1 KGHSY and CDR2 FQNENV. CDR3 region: CASSQLGPEQYF. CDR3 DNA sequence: TGTGCCAGCAGCCAATTGGGACCCGAGCAGTACTTC.

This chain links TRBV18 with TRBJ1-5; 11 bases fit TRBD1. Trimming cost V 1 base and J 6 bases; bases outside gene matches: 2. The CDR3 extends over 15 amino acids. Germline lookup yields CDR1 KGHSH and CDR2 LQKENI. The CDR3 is CASSPLDRGPQPQHF. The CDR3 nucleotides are TGTGCCAGCTCACCACTGGACAGGGGGCCTCAGCCCCAGCATTTT. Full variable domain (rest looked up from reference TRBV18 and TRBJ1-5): NAGVMQNPRHLVRRRGQEARLRCSPMKGHSHVYWYRQLPEEGLKFMVYLQKENIIDESGMPKERFSAEFPKEGPSILRIQQVVRGDSAAYFCASSPLDRGPQPQHFGDGTRLSIL.

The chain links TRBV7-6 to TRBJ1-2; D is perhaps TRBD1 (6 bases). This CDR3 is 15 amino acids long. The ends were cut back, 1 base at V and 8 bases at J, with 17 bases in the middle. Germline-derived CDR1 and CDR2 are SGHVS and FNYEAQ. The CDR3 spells CASSLVGGDIKGYTF. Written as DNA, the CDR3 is TGTGCCAGCAGCTTAGTTGGTGGGGACATAAAGGGCTACACCTTC.

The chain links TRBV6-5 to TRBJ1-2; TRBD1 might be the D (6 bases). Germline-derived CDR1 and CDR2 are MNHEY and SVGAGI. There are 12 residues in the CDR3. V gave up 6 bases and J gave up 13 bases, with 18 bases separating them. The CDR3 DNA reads TGTGCCAGCAGCCCGATGGGGGGGCTCTTCACCTTC. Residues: CASSPMGGLFTF.

The CDR3 is CASGPLVSGGAETQYF. The CDR3 DNA reads TGTGCCAGCGGCCCCTTAGTAAGCGGGGGGGCGGAGACCCAGTACTTC. The chain carries TRBV19 and TRBJ2-5, with TRBD2 matching 10 bases. This CDR3 has 16 amino acids. The ends lost 9 bases at V and 5 bases at J; junction bases unmatched: 15. Per the germline V gene, CDR1 is LNHDA and CDR2 is SQIVND (reference sequence).

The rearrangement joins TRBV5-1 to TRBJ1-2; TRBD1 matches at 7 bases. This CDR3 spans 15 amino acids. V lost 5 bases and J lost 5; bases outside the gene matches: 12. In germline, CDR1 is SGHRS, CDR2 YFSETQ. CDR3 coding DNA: TGCGCCAGCAGGAATCGACAGGGTTGGATGTATGGCTACACCTTC. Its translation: CASRNRQGWMYGYTF.

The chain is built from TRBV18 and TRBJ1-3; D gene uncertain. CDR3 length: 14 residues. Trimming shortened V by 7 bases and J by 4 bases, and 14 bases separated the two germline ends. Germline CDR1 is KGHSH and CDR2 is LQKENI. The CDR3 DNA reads TGTGCCAGCTTCCCAACAGCGGAGGGAAACACCATATATTTT. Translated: CASFPTAEGNTIYF.

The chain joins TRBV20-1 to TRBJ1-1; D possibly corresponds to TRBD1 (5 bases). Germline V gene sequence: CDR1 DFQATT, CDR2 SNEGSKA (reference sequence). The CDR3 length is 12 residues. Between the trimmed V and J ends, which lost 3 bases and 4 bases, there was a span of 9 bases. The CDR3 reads CSASPGSTEAFF. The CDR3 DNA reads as TGCAGTGCTAGTCCAGGGAGCACTGAAGCTTTCTTT.

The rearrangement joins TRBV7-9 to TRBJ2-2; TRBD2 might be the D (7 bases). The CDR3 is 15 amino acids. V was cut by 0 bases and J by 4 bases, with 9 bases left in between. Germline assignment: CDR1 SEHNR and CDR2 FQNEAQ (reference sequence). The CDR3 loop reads CASSLAGGRTGELFF. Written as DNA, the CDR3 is TGTGCCAGCAGCTTAGCGGGGGGGCGCACCGGGGAGCTGTTTTTT.

In nucleotides, the CDR3 is TGTGCCACGCGCAGTACAGATAGCAATCAGCCCCAGCATTTT. It yields the protein CATRSTDSNQPQHF. The rearrangement uses TRBV6-5 and TRBJ1-5; the D is unclear. The V gene lost 10 bases and the J gene lost 0 bases, with 13 bases spanning the gap. The V gene's germline CDR1 is MNHEY and CDR2 SVGAGI. The CDR3 extends over 14 amino acids.

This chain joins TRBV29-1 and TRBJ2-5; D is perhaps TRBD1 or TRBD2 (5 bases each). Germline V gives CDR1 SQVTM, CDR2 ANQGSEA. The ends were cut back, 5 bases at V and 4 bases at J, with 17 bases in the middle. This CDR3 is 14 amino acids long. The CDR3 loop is CSVKIVGVTETQYF. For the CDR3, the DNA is TGCAGCGTTAAAATAGTGGGGGTGACAGAGACCCAGTACTTC. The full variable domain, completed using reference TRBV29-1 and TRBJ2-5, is SAVISQKPSRDICQRGTSLTIQCQVDSQVTMMFWYRQQPGQSLTLIATANQGSEATYESGFVIDKFPISRPNLTFSTLTVSNMSPEDSSIYLCSVKIVGVTETQYFGPGTRLLVL.

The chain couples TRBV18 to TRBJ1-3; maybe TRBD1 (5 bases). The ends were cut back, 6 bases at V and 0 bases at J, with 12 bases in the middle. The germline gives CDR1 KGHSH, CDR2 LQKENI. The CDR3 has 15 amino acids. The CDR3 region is CASSPIGGSGNTIYF. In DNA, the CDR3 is TGTGCCAGCTCCCCCATTGGGGGCTCTGGAAACACCATATATTTT.

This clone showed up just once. The CDR3 DNA follows: TGTGCCAGCAAATTAGGTCACGGGGAGCTGTTTTTT. Translated: CASKLGHGELFF. The J gene is TRBJ2-2, the V gene TRBV28; no definite D call. Trimming left V 7 bases short and J 7 bases short, with 10 bases between. Germline-derived CDR1 and CDR2 are MDHEN and SYDVKM. The CDR3 sequence is 12 residues long.

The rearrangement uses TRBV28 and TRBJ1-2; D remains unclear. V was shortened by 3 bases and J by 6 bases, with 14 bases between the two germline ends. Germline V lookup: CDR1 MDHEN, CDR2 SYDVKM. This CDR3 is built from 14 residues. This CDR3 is CASSLVSRTNGYTF. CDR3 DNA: TGTGCCAGCAGTTTGGTCTCCAGGACGAATGGCTACACCTTC.

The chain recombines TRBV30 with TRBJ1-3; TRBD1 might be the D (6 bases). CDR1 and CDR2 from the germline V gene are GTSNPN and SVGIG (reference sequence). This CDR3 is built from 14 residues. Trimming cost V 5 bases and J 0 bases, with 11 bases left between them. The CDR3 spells CAWLTGNSGNTIYF. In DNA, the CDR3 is TGTGCCTGGTTAACAGGGAACTCTGGAAACACCATATATTTT. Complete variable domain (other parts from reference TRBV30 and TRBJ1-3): SQTIHQWPATLVQPVGSPLSLECTVEGTSNPNLYWYRQAAGRGLQLLFYSVGIGQISSEVPQNLSASRPQDRQFILSSKKLLLSDSGFYLCAWLTGNSGNTIYFGEGSWLTVV.

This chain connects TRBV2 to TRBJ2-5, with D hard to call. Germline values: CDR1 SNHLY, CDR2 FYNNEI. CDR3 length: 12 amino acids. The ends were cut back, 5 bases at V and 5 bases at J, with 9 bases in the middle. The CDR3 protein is CASSYQRETQYF. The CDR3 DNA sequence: TGTGCCAGCAGTTATCAGAGGGAGACCCAGTACTTC.

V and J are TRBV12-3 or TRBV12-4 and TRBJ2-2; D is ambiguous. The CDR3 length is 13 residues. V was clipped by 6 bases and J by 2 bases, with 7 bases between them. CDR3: CASSLINTGELFF. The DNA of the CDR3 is TGTGCCAGCAGCTTGATTAACACCGGGGAGCTGTTTTTT.

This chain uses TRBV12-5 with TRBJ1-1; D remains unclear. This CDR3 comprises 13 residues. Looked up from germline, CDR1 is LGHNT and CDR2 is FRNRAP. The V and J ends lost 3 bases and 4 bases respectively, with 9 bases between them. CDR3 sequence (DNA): TGTGCTAGTGGTTTAGAGGAGATCACTGAAGCTTTCTTT. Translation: CASGLEEITEAFF.

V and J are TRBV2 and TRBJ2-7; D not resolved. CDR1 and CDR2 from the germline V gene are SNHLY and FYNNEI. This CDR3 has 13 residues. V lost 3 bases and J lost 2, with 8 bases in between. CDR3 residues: CASSDERTYEQYF. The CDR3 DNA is TGTGCCAGCAGTGATGAGCGAACCTACGAGCAGTACTTC.

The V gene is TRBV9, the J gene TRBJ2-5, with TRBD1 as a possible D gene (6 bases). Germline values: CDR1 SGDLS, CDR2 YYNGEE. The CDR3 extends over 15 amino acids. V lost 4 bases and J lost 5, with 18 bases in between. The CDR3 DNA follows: TGTGCCAGCAGCCCTCCTAGAGGGGGAACGGAGACCCAGTACTTC. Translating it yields CASSPPRGGTETQYF.

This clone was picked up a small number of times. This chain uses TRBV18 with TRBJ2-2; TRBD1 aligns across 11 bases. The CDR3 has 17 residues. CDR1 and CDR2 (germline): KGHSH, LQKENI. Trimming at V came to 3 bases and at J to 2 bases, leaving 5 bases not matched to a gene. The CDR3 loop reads CASSPWTGGSNTGELFF. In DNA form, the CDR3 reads TGTGCCAGCTCACCCTGGACAGGGGGCAGTAACACCGGGGAGCTGTTTTTT.

The CDR3 DNA is TGTGCCAGCAGTATCCGGGACCGAAGCTCTGGGGCCAACGTCCTGACTTTC. It encodes CASSIRDRSSGANVLTF. The chain couples TRBV28 to TRBJ2-6; either TRBD1 or TRBD2 may fit D (5 bases each). The CDR3 length is 17 residues. The germline gives CDR1 MDHEN, CDR2 SYDVKM. V dropped 5 bases and J dropped 0 bases, with 14 bases sitting between them. The full variable domain, its missing parts supplied by reference TRBV28 and TRBJ2-6, is DVKVTQSSRYLVKRTGEKVFLECVQDMDHENMFWYRQDPGLGLRLIYFSYDVKMKEKGDIPEGYSVSREKKERFSLILESASTNQTSMYLCASSIRDRSSGANVLTFGAGSRLTVL.

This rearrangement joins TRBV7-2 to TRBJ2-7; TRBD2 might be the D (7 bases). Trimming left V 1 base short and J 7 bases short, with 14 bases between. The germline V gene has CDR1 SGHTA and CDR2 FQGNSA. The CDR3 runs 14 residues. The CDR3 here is CASSLVGGAHEQYF. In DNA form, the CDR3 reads TGTGCCAGCAGCTTAGTTGGGGGGGCCCATGAGCAGTACTTC.

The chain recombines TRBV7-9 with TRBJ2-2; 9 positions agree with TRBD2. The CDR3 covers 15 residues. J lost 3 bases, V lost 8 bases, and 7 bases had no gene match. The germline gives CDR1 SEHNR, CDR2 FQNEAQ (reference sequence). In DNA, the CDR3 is TGTGCCAGCCGGGAGAGCGGGAGGTACACCGGGGAGCTGTTTTTT. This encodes CASRESGRYTGELFF. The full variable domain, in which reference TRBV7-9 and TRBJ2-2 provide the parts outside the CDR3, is DTGVSQNPRHKITKRGQNVTFRCDPISEHNRLYWYRQTLGQGPEFLTYFQNEAQLEKSRLLSDRFSAERPKGSFSTLEIQRTEQGDSAMYLCASRESGRYTGELFFGEGSRLTVL.